Listed below are T cell receptor beta chains from one sample, sequenced in a study of blood T cells in healthy people across ages. Via MiXCR, TCRdb re-called the 5' RACE reads, giving one row per CDR3 protein. Seen here are about 970,000 distinct CDR3 sequences, 51% observed once, and the top ten hold about 21%. Source material: blood. Source of these receptors: a woman in her sixties in good health. Both conserved end residues are part of each CDR3. Fields, in order: V gene, J gene, D gene, clone size, CDR3 DNA, CDR3 protein. A D gene is named only where the DNA matches it firmly. Clone size is not always given. Where it is, it says once, few, many or a class for expanded clones.

>TRBV2|TRBJ2-5|TRBD2|-
TGTACCAGCAGTCGTCCCGGGCTAGCGGACAAAGAGACCCAGTACTTC
CTSSRPGLADKETQYF
>TRBV11-2|TRBJ2-7|TRBD1|many
TGTGCCAGCAGCTTTTACCTGCGACAGGGTGACGAGCAGTACTTC
CASSFYLRQGDEQYF
>TRBV28|TRBJ2-3|-|-
TGTGCCAGCAGTTTTCCGGCAGAATACACAGATACGCAGTATTTT
CASSFPAEYTDTQYF
>TRBV29-1|TRBJ1-1|-|few
TGCAGCGAGGGGGGGGCTTTCTTT
CSEGGAFF
>TRBV5-1|TRBJ2-1|TRBD1|few
TGCGCCAGCAGCTTGGTTACGCGGGACAGGGTTTGGTTCTTC
CASSLVTRDRVWFF
>TRBV20-1|TRBJ2-7|TRBD2|-
TGCAGTGCTAGAGGCCCCCTAGCGGGAGTCTACAATGAGCAGTACTTC
CSARGPLAGVYNEQYF
>TRBV9|TRBJ2-7|TRBD2|-
TGTGCCAGCAGCGCTAGCGGGAGCGCGTACAATGAGCAGTACTTC
CASSASGSAYNEQYF
>TRBV4-1|TRBJ2-3|TRBD2|-
TGCGCCAGCAGTTCTCCCAATAGCGGGACCACAGATACGCAGTATTTT
CASSSPNSGTTDTQYF
>TRBV12-3/TRBV12-4|TRBJ1-5|-|-
TGTGCCAGCAGTTTAGTAAGGGCGTCTGAGCCCCAGCATTTT
CASSLVRASEPQHF
>TRBV2|TRBJ1-5|-|-
TGTGCCAGCGGGCGGGGGGATCAGCCCCAGCATTTT
CASGRGDQPQHF
>TRBV3-1|TRBJ2-7|TRBD1|few
TGTGCCAGCAGCCAGGGATCCAGGGGGAGCTACGAGCAGTACTTC
CASSQGSRGSYEQYF
>TRBV28|TRBJ1-1|-|once
TGTGCCAGCAGTGGACACAGGGCTAAGGCTGAAGCTTTCTTT
CASSGHRAKAEAFF
>TRBV25-1|TRBJ1-4|-|-
TGTGCCAGCAGTGAATACGGGGAGATTAGAGAAAAACTGTTTTTT
CASSEYGEIREKLFF
>TRBV11-2|TRBJ2-1|-|-
TGTGCCAGCAGCAATCCCGCGGCGGGCCCCTGGGAGCAGTTCTTC
CASSNPAAGPWEQFF
>TRBV12-3/TRBV12-4|TRBJ2-2|TRBD1|-
TGTGCCAGCAGTCTTTGGACAGGGGGTACGAACACCGGGGAGCTGTTTTTT
CASSLWTGGTNTGELFF
>TRBV13|TRBJ2-7|TRBD1|few
TGTGCCAGCAGCTTAGGCGGGACAGGGTTTCACGAGCAGTACTTC
CASSLGGTGFHEQYF
>TRBV20-1|TRBJ2-5|-|few
TGCAGTGCCCTGGGGCCTAGGGAGACCCAGTACTTC
CSALGPRETQYF
>TRBV15|TRBJ2-5|-|-
TGTGCCACCAGCAGTGGCGCGGGGAGGATCCAAGAGACCCAGTACTTC
CATSSGAGRIQETQYF
>TRBV7-2|TRBJ1-4|TRBD1|-
TGTGCCAGCAGCCAAATGGACAGGGAAGGAAAACTGTTTTTT
CASSQMDREGKLFF
>TRBV10-3|TRBJ2-7|TRBD1|-
TGTGCCATCACGCGACAGGGTGACGCCTACGAGCAGTACTTC
CAITRQGDAYEQYF
>TRBV20-1|TRBJ2-7|-|few
TGCAGTGCTAAGAAGGGATACTCCTACGAGCAGTACTTC
CSAKKGYSYEQYF
>TRBV13|TRBJ2-7|TRBD1|few
TGTGCCAGCAGCGACCGACAGGGAAGGGGCGAGCAGTACTTC
CASSDRQGRGEQYF
>TRBV20-1|TRBJ2-7|-|-
TGCAGTGCTCCAGCCGGGAGTGGGTACGAGCAGTACTTC
CSAPAGSGYEQYF
>TRBV5-1|TRBJ1-4|-|few
TGCGCCAGCAGTGTGACCTCAACTAATGAAAAACTGTTTTTT
CASSVTSTNEKLFF
>TRBV12-3/TRBV12-4|TRBJ1-1|-|-
TGTGCCAGCAAAGGGAATGTGGGCACTGAAGCTTTCTTT
CASKGNVGTEAFF
>TRBV12-3/TRBV12-4|TRBJ1-2|-|few
TGTGCCAGCAGTTCCCTGGGACTGGGAGACTATGGCTACACCTTC
CASSSLGLGDYGYTF
>TRBV30|TRBJ1-2|TRBD1|-
TGTGCCTGGAATACAGGGGCTGCTGGCTACACCTTC
CAWNTGAAGYTF
>TRBV29-1|TRBJ1-6|-|-
TGCAGCGTTGCCGACAGCTTTGAGTATAATTCACCCCTCCACTTT
CSVADSFEYNSPLHF
>TRBV28|TRBJ2-5|-|few
TGTGCCAGCAGTTTATTCCCAGCTCAAGAGACCCAGTACTTC
CASSLFPAQETQYF
>TRBV7-3|TRBJ2-1|-|-
TGTGCCAGCAGCCCGACTCAGGGGCTTAAGCAGTTCTTC
CASSPTQGLKQFF
>TRBV2|TRBJ2-7|TRBD2|-
TGTGCCAGCAGTGCCTTGTCGGGAGGTGCCTACGAGCAGTACTTC
CASSALSGGAYEQYF
>TRBV4-1|TRBJ2-2|TRBD2|-
TGCGCCAGCAGCCAAGCGGGACTAGCGGAATCCGGGGAGCTGTTTTTT
CASSQAGLAESGELFF
>TRBV30|TRBJ2-7|TRBD1|-
TGTGCCTGGAGGGAAAAGGGAAAAGGGGGCACCTACGAGCAGTACTTC
CAWREKGKGGTYEQYF
>TRBV10-3|TRBJ2-7|TRBD2|-
TGTGCCAGCAGTGCCGGGCGGGAGGGCGAGCAGTACTTC
CASSAGREGEQYF
>TRBV20-1|TRBJ2-2|TRBD2|-
TGCAGTGCTAGGGACTCTAGCGGGAGCCACACCGGGGAGCTGTTTTTT
CSARDSSGSHTGELFF
>TRBV6-6|TRBJ2-4|TRBD1|-
TGTGCCAGCAGACTTGACAGGGTAATCGACATTCAGTACTTC
CASRLDRVIDIQYF
>TRBV7-3|TRBJ2-5|-|-
TGTGCCAGCAGCTTGGGAGGGGGCGAGGGAGAGACCCAGTACTTC
CASSLGGGEGETQYF
>TRBV4-2|TRBJ2-7|TRBD2|-
TGTGCCAGCAGCCAAGACCTATCCGCGGGGGTCACGTACTTC
CASSQDLSAGVTYF
>TRBV27|TRBJ2-5|TRBD2|-
TGTGCCAGCAGTAAAAATAGCGGGAGGGGAGAGACCCAGTACTTC
CASSKNSGRGETQYF
>TRBV28|TRBJ2-3|TRBD2|-
TGTGCCACCTTACGGGAGGCTCACACAGATACGCAGTATTTT
CATLREAHTDTQYF
>TRBV29-1|TRBJ2-7|-|many
TGCAGCGTCTCGACAGGGAGGAATTACGAGCAGTACTTC
CSVSTGRNYEQYF
>TRBV29-1|TRBJ2-7|TRBD2|few
TGCAGCGTTGGATCTAGCGGGAGGACCTACGAGCAGTACTTC
CSVGSSGRTYEQYF
>TRBV4-3|TRBJ2-5|-|few
TGCGCCAGCAGCCAAGATCGACGGGCAGAGACCCAGTACTTC
CASSQDRRAETQYF
>TRBV20-1|TRBJ2-3|TRBD2|few
TGCAGTGCGAGGACTAGCGGGTCCAAAGATACGCAGTATTTT
CSARTSGSKDTQYF
>TRBV13|TRBJ2-6|-|-
TGTGCCAGCAGCTTAGGAATGGGGGGAAGCCTCCGGGAATCTGGGGCCAACGTCCTGACTTTC
CASSLGMGGSLRESGANVLTF
>TRBV12-3/TRBV12-4|TRBJ2-4|-|-
TGTGCCAGCAGTTTAGGGTGGTCGGCAGGGGGGACCAAAAACATTCAGTACTTC
CASSLGWSAGGTKNIQYF